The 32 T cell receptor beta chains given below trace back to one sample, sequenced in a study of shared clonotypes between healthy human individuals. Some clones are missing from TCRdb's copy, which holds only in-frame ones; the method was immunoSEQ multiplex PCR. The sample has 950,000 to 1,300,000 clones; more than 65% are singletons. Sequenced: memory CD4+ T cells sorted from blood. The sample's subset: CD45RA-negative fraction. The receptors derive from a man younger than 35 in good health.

CDR3 nucleotides: TGTGCCTGGAGCACTCTACAGGGCGAGACCCAGTACTTC. It encodes CAWSTLQGETQYF. This chain connects TRBV30 to TRBJ2-5; perhaps TRBD1 as D (6 bases). CDR1 is GTSNPN, CDR2 SVGIG, per germline (reference sequence). The CDR3 loop spans 13 amino acids. Trimming removed 3 bases at V and 5 bases at J, with 13 bases between.

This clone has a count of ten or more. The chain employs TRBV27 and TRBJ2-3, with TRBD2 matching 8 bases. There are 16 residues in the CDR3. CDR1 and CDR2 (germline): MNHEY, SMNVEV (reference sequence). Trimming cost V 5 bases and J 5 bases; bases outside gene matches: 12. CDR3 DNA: TGTGCCAGCAGTCTTTCCGGGACTAGTGGGGTAGATACGCAGTATTTT. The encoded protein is CASSLSGTSGVDTQYF.

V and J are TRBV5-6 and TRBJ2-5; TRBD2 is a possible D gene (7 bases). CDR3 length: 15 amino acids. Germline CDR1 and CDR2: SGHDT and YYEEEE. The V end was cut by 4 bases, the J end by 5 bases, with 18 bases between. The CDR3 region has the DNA TGTGCCAGCAGCCCGTTAGGGGGGGCCCTGGAGACCCAGTACTTC. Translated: CASSPLGGALETQYF. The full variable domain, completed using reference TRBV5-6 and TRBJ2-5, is DAGVTQSPTHLIKTRGQQVTLRCSPKSGHDTVSWYQQALGQGPQFIFQYYEEEERQRGNFPDRFSGHQFPNYSSELNVNALLLGDSALYLCASSPLGGALETQYFGPGTRLLVL.

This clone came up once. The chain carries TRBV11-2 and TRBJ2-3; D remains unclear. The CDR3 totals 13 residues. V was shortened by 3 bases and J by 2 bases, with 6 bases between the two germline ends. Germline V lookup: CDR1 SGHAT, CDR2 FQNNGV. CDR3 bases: TGTGCCAGCAGCTTTGGCTACACAGATACGCAGTATTTT. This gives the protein CASSFGYTDTQYF.

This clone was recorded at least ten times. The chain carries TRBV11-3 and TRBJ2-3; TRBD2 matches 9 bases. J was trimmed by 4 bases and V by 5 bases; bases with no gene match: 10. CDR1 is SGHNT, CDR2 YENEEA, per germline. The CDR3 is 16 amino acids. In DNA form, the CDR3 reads TGTGCCAGCAGCGCGGGGGGGATGATGGGTTCAGATACGCAGTATTTT. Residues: CASSAGGMMGSDTQYF.

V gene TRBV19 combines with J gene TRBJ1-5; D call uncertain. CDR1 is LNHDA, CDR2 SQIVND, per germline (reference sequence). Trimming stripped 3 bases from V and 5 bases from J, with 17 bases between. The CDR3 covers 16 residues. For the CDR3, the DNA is TGTGCCAGTAGTATTGAGGGCAGAGGAGGCTATCAGCCCCAGCATTTT. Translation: CASSIEGRGGYQPQHF.

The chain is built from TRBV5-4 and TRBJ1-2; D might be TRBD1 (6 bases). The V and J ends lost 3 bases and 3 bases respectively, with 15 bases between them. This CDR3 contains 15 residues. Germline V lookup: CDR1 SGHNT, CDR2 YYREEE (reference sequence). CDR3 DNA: TGTGCCAGCAGCTGGGGGAACAGGGCTGACTATGGCTACACCTTC. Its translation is CASSWGNRADYGYTF.

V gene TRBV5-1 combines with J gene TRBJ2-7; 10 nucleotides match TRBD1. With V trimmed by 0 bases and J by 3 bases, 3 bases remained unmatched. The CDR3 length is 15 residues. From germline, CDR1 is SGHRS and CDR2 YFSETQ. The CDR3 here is CASSLGTGGIYEQYF. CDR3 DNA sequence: TGCGCCAGCAGCTTGGGGACAGGGGGTATCTACGAGCAGTACTTC.

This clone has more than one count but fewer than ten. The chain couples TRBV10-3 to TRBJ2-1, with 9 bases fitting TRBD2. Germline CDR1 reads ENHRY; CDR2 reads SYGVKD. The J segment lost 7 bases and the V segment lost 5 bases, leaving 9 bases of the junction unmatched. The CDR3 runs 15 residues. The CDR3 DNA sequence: TGTGCCATCAGTCTTAGCGGGGGTGTCGGGAATGAGCAGTTCTTC. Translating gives CAISLSGGVGNEQFF.

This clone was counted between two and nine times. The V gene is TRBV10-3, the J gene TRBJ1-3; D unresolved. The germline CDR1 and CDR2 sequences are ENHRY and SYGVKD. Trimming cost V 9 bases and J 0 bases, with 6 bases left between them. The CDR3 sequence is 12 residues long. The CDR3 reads CAMASSGNTIYF. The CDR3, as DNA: TGTGCCATGGCAAGCTCTGGAAACACCATATATTTT.

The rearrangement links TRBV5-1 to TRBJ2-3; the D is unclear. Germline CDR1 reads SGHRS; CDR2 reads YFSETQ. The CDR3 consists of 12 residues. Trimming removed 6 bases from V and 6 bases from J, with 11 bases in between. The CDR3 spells CASTDPADTQYF. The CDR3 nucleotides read TGCGCCAGCACGGACCCGGCGGATACGCAGTATTTT.

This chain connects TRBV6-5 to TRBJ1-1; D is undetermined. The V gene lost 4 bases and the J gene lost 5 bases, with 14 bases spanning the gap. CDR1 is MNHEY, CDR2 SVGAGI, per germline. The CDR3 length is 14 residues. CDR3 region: CASSSPRVGTEAFF. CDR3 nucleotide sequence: TGTGCCAGCAGTTCCCCCCGGGTCGGGACTGAAGCTTTCTTT.

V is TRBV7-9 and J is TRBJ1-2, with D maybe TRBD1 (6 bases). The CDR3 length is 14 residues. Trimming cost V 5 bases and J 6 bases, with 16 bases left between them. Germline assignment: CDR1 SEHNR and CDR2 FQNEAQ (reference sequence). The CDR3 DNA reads TGTGCCAGCAGCCAAACCCTACAGGGCGATGGCTACACCTTC. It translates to CASSQTLQGDGYTF.

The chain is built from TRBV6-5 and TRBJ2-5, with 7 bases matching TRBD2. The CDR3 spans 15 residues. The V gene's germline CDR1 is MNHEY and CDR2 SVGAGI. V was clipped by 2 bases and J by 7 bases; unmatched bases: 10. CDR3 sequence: CASSYGEGPGGTQYF. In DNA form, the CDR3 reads TGTGCCAGCAGTTACGGGGAGGGACCAGGCGGGACCCAGTACTTC.

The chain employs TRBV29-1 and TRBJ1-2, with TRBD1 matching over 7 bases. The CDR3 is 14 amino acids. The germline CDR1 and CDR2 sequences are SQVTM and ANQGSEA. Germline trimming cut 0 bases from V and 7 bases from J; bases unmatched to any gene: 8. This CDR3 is CSVEDDRVLGGYTF. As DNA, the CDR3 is TGCAGCGTTGAAGATGACAGGGTTTTGGGTGGCTACACCTTC.

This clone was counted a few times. The CDR3 sequence: CSVETLQGTPLDYGYTF. CDR3 nucleotide sequence: TGCAGCGTTGAGACCCTCCAGGGGACGCCGTTGGACTATGGCTACACCTTC. This chain connects TRBV29-1 to TRBJ1-2; a possible D gene is TRBD1 (6 bases). V dropped 3 bases and J dropped 3 bases, with 23 bases sitting between them. The CDR3 consists of 17 residues. The germline CDR1 and CDR2 sequences are SQVTM and ANQGSEA. Combining the CDR3 with reference TRBV29-1 and TRBJ1-2 gives the whole variable domain SAVISQKPSRDICQRGTSLTIQCQVDSQVTMMFWYRQQPGQSLTLIATANQGSEATYESGFVIDKFPISRPNLTFSTLTVSNMSPEDSSIYLCSVETLQGTPLDYGYTFGSGTRLTVV.

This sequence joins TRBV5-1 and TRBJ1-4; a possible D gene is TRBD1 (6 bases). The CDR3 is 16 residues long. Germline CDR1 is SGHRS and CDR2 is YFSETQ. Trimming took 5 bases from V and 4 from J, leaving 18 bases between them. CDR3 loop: CASSPGPRQDNEKLFF. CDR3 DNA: TGCGCCAGCAGTCCAGGACCTCGACAGGATAATGAAAAACTGTTTTTT.

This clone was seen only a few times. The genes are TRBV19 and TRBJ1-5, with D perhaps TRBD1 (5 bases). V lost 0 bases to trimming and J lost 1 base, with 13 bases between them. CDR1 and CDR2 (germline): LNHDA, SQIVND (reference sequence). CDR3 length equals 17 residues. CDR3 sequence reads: CASSIEGGVGSNQPQHF. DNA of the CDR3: TGTGCCAGTAGTATAGAGGGGGGAGTCGGAAGCAATCAGCCCCAGCATTTT.

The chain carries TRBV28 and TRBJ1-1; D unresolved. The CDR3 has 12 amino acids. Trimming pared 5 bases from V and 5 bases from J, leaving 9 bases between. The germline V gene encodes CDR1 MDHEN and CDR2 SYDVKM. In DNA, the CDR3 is TGTGCCAGCAGTGGGTTCGGTACTGAAGCTTTCTTT. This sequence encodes CASSGFGTEAFF.

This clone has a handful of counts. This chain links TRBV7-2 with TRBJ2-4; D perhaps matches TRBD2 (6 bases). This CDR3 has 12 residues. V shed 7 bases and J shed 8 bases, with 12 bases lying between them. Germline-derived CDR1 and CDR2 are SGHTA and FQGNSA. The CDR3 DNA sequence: TGTGCCAGCAACATGGGGGAGGACATTCAGTACTTC. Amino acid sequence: CASNMGEDIQYF.

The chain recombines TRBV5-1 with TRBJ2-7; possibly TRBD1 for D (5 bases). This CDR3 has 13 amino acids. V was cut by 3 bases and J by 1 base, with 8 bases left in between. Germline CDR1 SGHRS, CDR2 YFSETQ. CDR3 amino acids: CASSSAGSYEQYF. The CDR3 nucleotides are TGCGCCAGCAGCTCGGCAGGGTCCTACGAGCAGTACTTC. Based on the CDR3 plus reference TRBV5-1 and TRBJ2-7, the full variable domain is KAGVTQTPRYLIKTRGQQVTLSCSPISGHRSVSWYQQTPGQGLQFLFEYFSETQRNKGNFPGRFSGRQFSNSRSEMNVSTLELGDSALYLCASSSAGSYEQYFGPGTRLTVT.

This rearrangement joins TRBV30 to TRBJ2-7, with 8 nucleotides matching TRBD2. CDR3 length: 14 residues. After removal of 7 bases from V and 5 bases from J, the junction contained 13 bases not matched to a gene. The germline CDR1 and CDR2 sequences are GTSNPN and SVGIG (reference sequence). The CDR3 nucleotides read TGTGCCTTCTTCGCAACCAGCGGGAGAAACGAGCAGTACTTC. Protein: CAFFATSGRNEQYF.

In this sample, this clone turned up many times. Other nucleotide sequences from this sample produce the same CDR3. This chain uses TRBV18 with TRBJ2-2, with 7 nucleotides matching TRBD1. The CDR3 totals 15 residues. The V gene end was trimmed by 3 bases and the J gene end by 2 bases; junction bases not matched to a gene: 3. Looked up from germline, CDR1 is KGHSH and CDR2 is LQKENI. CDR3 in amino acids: CASSPGQANTGELFF. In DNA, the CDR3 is TGTGCCAGCTCACCCGGACAGGCTAACACCGGGGAGCTGTTTTTT. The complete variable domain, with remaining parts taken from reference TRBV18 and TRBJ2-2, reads NAGVMQNPRHLVRRRGQEARLRCSPMKGHSHVYWYRQLPEEGLKFMVYLQKENIIDESGMPKERFSAEFPKEGPSILRIQQVVRGDSAAYFCASSPGQANTGELFFGEGSRLTVL.

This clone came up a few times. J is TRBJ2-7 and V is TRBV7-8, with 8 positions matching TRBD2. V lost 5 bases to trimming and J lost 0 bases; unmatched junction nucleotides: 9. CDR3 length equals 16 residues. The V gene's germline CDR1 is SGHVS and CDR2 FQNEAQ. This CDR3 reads CASSTQASGLSYEQYF. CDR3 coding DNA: TGTGCCAGCAGCACCCAGGCTAGCGGGCTCTCCTACGAGCAGTACTTC.

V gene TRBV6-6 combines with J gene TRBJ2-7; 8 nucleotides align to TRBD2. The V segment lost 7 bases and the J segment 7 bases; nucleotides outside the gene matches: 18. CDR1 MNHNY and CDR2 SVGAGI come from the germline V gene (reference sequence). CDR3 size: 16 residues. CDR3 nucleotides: TGTGCCAGCACCGTGCGGGGGGCGGGACCTGCTAGGGAGCAGTACTTC. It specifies CASTVRGAGPAREQYF.

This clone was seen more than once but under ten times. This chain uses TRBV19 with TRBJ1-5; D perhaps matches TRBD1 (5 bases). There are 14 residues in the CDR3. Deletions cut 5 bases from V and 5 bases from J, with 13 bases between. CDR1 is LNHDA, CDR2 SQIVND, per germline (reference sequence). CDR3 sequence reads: CASSPPGRDQPQHF. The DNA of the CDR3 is TGTGCCAGTAGTCCTCCGGGACGGGATCAGCCCCAGCATTTT.

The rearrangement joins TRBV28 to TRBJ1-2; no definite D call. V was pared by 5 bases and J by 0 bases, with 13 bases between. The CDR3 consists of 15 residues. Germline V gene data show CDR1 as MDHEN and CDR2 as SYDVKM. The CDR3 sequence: CASSVLDHSNYGYTF. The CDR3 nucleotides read TGTGCCAGCAGTGTCCTTGACCATTCTAACTATGGCTACACCTTC.

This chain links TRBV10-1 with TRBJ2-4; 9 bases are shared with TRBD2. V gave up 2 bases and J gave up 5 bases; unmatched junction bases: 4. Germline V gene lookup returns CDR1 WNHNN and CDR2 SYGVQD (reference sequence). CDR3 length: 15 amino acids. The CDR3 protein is CASSEAGGPQNIQYF. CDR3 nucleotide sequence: TGCGCCAGCAGTGAGGCGGGAGGGCCACAAAACATTCAGTACTTC.

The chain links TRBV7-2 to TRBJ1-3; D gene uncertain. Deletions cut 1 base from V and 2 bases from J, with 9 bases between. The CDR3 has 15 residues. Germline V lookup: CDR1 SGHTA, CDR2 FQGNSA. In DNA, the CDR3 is TGTGCCAGCAGCTTAGTCGTAAAGACTGGAAACACCATATATTTT. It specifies CASSLVVKTGNTIYF.

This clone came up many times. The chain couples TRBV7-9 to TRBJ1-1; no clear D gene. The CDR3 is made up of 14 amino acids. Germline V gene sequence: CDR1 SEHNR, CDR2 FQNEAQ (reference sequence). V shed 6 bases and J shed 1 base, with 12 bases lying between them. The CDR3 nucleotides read TGTGCCAGCAGATCGTCCGCGACGAACACTGAAGCTTTCTTT. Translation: CASRSSATNTEAFF.

CDR3 bases: TGCGCCAGCAGCGTTTCTAGCGGTAGCACAGATACGCAGTATTTT. This codes for CASSVSSGSTDTQYF. The chain carries TRBV5-1 and TRBJ2-3, with TRBD2 matching 7 bases. The CDR3 length is 15 residues. V gave up 4 bases and J gave up 0 bases; unmatched junction bases: 5. Germline CDR1 and CDR2: SGHRS and YFSETQ.

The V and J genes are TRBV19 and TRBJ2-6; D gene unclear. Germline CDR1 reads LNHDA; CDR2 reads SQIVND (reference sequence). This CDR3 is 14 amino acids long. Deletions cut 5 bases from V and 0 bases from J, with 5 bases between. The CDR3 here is CASSLRSGANVLTF. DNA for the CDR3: TGTGCCAGTAGTCTCCGCTCTGGGGCCAACGTCCTGACTTTC.